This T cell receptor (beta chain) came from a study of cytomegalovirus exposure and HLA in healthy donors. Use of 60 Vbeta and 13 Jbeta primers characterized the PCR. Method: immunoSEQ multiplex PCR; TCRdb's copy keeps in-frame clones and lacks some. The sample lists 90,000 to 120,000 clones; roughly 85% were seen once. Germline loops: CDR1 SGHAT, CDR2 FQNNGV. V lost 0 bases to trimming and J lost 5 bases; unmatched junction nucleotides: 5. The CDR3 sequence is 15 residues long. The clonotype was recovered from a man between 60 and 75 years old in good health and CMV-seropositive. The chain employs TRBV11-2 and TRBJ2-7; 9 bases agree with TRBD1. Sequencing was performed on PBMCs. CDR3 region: CASSLDLGTGHEQYF. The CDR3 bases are TGTGCCAGCAGCTTAGATCTAGGGACAGGGCACGAGCAGTACTTC.